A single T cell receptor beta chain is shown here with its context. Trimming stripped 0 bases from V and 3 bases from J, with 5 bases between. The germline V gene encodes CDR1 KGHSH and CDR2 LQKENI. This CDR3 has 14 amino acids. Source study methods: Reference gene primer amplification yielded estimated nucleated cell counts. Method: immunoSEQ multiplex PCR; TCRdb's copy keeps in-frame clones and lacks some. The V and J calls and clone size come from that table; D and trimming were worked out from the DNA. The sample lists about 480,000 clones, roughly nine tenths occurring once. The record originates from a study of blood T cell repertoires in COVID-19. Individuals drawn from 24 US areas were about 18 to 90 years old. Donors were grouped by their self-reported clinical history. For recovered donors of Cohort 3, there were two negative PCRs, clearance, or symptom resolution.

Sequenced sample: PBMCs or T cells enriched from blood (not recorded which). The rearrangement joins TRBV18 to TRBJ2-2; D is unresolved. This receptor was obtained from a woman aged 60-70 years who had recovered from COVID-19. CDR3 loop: CASSPPADTGELFF. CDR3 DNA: TGTGCCAGCTCACCACCCGCGGACACCGGGGAGCTGTTTTTT.